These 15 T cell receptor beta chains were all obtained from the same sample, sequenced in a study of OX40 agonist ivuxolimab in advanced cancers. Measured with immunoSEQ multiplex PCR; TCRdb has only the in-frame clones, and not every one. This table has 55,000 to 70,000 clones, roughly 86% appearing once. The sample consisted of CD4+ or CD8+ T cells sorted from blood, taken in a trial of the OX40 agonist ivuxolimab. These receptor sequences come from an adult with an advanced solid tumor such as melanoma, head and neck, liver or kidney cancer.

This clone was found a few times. CDR3 sequence: CASSRDRENQPQHF. CDR3 DNA sequence: TGTGCCAGTAGCCGGGACCGCGAGAATCAGCCCCAGCATTTT. The V and J genes are TRBV19 and TRBJ1-5, with D possibly matching TRBD1 (5 bases). The CDR3 has 14 amino acids. Germline CDR1 LNHDA, CDR2 SQIVND (reference sequence). With 6 bases removed from V and 4 bases from J, the gap between germline ends came to 13 bases. Full variable domain (missing parts from reference TRBV19 and TRBJ1-5): DGGITQSPKYLFRKEGQNVTLSCEQNLNHDAMYWYRQDPGQGLRLIYYSQIVNDFQKGDIAEGYSVSREKKESFPLTVTSAQKNPTAFYLCASSRDRENQPQHFGDGTRLSIL.

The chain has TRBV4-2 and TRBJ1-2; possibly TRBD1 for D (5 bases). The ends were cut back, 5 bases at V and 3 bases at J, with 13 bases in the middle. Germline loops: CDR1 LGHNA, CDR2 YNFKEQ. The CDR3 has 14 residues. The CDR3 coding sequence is TGTGCCAGCAGCTTAACGGGGGTCGACTATGGCTACACCTTC. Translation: CASSLTGVDYGYTF.

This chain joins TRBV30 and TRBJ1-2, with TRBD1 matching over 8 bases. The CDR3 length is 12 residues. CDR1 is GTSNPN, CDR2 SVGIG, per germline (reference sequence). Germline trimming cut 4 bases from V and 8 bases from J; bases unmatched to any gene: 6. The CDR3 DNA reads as TGTGCCTGGAATGGGGGACAGGCGGGCTACACCTTC. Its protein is CAWNGGQAGYTF.

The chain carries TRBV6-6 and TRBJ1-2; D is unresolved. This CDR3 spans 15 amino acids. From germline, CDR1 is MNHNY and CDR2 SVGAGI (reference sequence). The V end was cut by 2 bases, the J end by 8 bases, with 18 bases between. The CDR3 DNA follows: TGTGCCAGCAGTTACGCTGTCGGGTGGGCTGGGGGCTACACCTTC. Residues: CASSYAVGWAGGYTF.

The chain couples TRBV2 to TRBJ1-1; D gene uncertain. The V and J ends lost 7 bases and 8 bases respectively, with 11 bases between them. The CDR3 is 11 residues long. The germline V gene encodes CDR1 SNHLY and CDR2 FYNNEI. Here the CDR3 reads CASTLGLEAFF. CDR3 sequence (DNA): TGTGCCAGCACCTTAGGACTCGAAGCTTTCTTT.

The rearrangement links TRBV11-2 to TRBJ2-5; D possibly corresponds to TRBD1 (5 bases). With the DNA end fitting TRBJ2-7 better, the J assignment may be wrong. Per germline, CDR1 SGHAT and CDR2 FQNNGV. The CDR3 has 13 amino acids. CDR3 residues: CASSARQSYEQYF. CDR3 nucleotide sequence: TGTGCCAGCAGCGCTCGACAGTCCTACGAGCAGTACTTC.

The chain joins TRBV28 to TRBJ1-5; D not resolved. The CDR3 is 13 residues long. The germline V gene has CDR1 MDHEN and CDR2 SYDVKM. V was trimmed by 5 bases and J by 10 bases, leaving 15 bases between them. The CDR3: CASSPTSSLPQHF. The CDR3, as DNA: TGTGCCAGCAGTCCTACCTCGAGTCTCCCCCAGCATTTT.

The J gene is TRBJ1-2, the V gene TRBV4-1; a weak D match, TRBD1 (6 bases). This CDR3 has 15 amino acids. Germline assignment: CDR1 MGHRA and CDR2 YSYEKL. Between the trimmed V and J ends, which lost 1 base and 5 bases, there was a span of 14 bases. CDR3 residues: CASSQGSRGGYGYTF. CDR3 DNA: TGCGCCAGCAGCCAAGGCTCCAGGGGCGGTTATGGCTACACCTTC.

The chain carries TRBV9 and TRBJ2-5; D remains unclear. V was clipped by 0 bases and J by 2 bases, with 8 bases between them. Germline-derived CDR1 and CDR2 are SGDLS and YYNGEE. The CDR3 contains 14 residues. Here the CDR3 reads CASSVGPLQETQYF. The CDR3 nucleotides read TGTGCCAGCAGCGTAGGCCCTTTACAAGAGACCCAGTACTTC.

The CDR3 DNA reads TGTGCCAGAAGCGGACCCCCGAGCGACTCCTACGAGCAGTACTTC. Translating gives CARSGPPSDSYEQYF. The chain links TRBV5-3 to TRBJ2-7; no reliable D call. TRBV5-3 is placed among ORFs of uncertain function. Deletions cut 4 bases from V and 0 bases from J, with 14 bases between. The CDR3 is 15 amino acids.

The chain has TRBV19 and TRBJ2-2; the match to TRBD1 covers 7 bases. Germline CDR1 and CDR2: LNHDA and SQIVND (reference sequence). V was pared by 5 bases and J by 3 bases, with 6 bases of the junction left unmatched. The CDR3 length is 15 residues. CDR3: CASSLGQAYTGELFF. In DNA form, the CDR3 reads TGTGCCAGTAGTCTTGGACAGGCTTACACCGGGGAGCTGTTTTTT.

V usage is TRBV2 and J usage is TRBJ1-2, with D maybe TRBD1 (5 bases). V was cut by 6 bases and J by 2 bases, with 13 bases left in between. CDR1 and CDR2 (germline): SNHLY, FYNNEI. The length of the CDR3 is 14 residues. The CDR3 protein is CASSATTDNYGYTF. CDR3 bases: TGTGCCAGCAGCGCCACGACAGACAACTATGGCTACACCTTC.

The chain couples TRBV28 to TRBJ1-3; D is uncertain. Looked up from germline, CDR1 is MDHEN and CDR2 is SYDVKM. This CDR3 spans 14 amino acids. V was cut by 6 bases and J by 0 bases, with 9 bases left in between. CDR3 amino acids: CASSPADSGNTIYF. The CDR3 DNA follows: TGTGCCAGCAGCCCCGCTGACTCTGGAAACACCATATATTTT.

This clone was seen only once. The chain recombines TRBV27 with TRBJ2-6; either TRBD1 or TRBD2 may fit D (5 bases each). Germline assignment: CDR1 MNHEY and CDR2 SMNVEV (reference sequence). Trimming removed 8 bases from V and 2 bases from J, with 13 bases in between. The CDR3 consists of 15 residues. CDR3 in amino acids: CASCRWGTGANVLTF. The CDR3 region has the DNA TGTGCCAGCTGTCGTTGGGGGACTGGGGCCAACGTCCTGACTTTC.

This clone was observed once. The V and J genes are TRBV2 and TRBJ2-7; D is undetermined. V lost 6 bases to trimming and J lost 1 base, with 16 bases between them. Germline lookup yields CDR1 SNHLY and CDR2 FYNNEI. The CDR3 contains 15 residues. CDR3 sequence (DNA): TGTGCCAGCAGAGGGTTCCCTACTGGGTCCTACGAGCAGTACTTC. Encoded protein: CASRGFPTGSYEQYF.